This T cell receptor (beta chain) was observed in a study of shared clonotypes between healthy human individuals. Study at large: The study drew on a couple of women and three men aged 18 to 49 as donors.

TCRdb's table, derived via immunoSEQ multiplex PCR, lists solely in-frame clones and lacks some. Of fewer than 2.5 million clones in the sample, more than 85% are singletons; the top ten hold roughly 0.39%. V trimming: 5 bases; J trimming: 2 bases; junction bases outside the gene matches: 8. Germline V gene lookup returns CDR1 MNHNY and CDR2 SVGAGI (reference sequence). The CDR3 length is 16 residues. The TCR comes from a young man in good health. Some clones in this sample may be carry-over from other donors' samples. The chain combines TRBV6-6 with TRBJ1-5; 8 positions agree with TRBD1. The specimen sequenced was naive CD4+ T cells from PBMCs. Stated subset: CD45RA+ positively selected. This CDR3 is CASSDWTGRGNQPQHF. In nucleotides, the CDR3 is TGTGCCAGCAGTGACTGGACAGGGAGGGGCAATCAGCCCCAGCATTTT.